These 23 T cell receptor beta chains were sequenced from one sample in a study of blood T cell repertoires in COVID-19. Clones were sequenced by immunoSEQ multiplex PCR, and TCRdb holds only the in-frame ones, with some missing. The sample has around 300,000 clones; 90% are singletons. The sample consisted of PBMCs or T cells enriched from blood (not recorded which). These TCRs come from a woman between 18 and 29 years old with acute COVID-19.

The V gene is TRBV5-1, the J gene TRBJ2-5, with a tentative D call TRBD2 (6 bases). The CDR3 covers 15 residues. Trimming took off 0 bases at V and 2 bases at J, with 11 bases between the two ends. CDR1 and CDR2 from the germline V gene are SGHRS and YFSETQ. The chain's CDR3 is CASSLGLAPQETQYF. CDR3 DNA: TGCGCCAGCAGCTTGGGGCTAGCGCCTCAAGAGACCCAGTACTTC.

V usage is TRBV6-5 and J usage is TRBJ1-2; 8 nucleotides align to TRBD1. V shed 2 bases, J shed 4 bases, and the junction held 9 bases outside the gene matches. The CDR3 contains 16 residues. Per the germline V gene, CDR1 is MNHEY and CDR2 is SVGAGI. CDR3 nucleotides: TGTGCCAGCAGTTACCAACCTGCAGGGGGCTCCTATGGCTACACCTTC. This gives the protein CASSYQPAGGSYGYTF.

This clone was recorded only once. The chain uses TRBV29-1 and TRBJ1-2; no firm D call. Germline loops: CDR1 SQVTM, CDR2 ANQGSEA. The CDR3 totals 14 residues. The V end lost 0 bases, the J end lost 6 bases, and 14 bases lay between the germline ends. CDR3 nucleotides: TGCAGCGTTGAAGACGGGCCAGGACTAAATGGCTACACCTTC. It translates to CSVEDGPGLNGYTF.

This chain joins TRBV18 and TRBJ2-5; D possibly corresponds to TRBD2 (6 bases). Between the trimmed V and J ends, which lost 6 bases and 5 bases, there was a span of 22 bases. The CDR3 extends over 16 amino acids. Germline V gives CDR1 KGHSH, CDR2 LQKENI. The CDR3 DNA follows: TGTGCCAGCTCCCCAGTTAACGGGTTCAGCGGGGAGACCCAGTACTTC. Its translation: CASSPVNGFSGETQYF.

The chain joins TRBV6-5 to TRBJ2-3; 8 bases fit TRBD2. The CDR3 loop spans 15 amino acids. Looked up from germline, CDR1 is MNHEY and CDR2 is SVGAGI. Germline trimming cut 5 bases from V and 0 bases from J; bases unmatched to any gene: 4. CDR3 coding DNA: TGTGCCAGCAGTATTAGCGGGGCTAGCACAGATACGCAGTATTTT. This codes for CASSISGASTDTQYF.

The chain carries TRBV27 and TRBJ2-7; TRBD1 aligns across 8 bases. Germline V CDR1 and CDR2: MNHEY, SMNVEV (reference sequence). This CDR3 is built from 15 residues. V shed 4 bases, J shed 0 bases, and the junction held 5 bases outside the gene matches. Here the CDR3 reads CASSSQGAGSYEQYF. CDR3 DNA: TGTGCCAGCAGTTCTCAGGGGGCAGGCTCCTACGAGCAGTACTTC.

This chain links TRBV2 with TRBJ2-1, with 10 bases aligning to TRBD2. CDR1 is SNHLY, CDR2 FYNNEI, per germline. The CDR3 consists of 15 residues. J gave up 2 bases and V 6 bases, and 4 bases lay outside the gene matches. Here the CDR3 reads CASSTSGTPYNEQFF. CDR3 DNA: TGTGCCAGCAGCACTAGCGGGACGCCCTACAATGAGCAGTTCTTC.

This chain links TRBV19 with TRBJ2-5, with a tentative D call TRBD1 (6 bases). The CDR3 is made up of 16 amino acids. Trimming shortened V by 1 base and J by 5 bases, and 17 bases separated the two germline ends. From germline, CDR1 is LNHDA and CDR2 SQIVND (reference sequence). CDR3 sequence (DNA): TGTGCCAGTAGTATAGGAGGGGGTCGGGGAAGGGAGACCCAGTACTTC. It encodes CASSIGGGRGRETQYF.

This rearrangement joins TRBV14 to TRBJ2-7; 11 bases fit TRBD2. CDR3 length: 16 residues. The germline V gene encodes CDR1 SGHDN and CDR2 FVKESK. V gave up 4 bases and J gave up 4 bases; unmatched junction bases: 9. CDR3 coding DNA: TGTGCCAGCAGCCGAGAACTAGCGGGAGTTGGTTACGAGCAGTACTTC. Translating gives CASSRELAGVGYEQYF.

The J gene is TRBJ1-1, the V gene TRBV6-5; TRBD1 agrees at 7 bases. V lost 10 bases, J lost 3 bases, and 14 bases stayed unmatched. Looked up from germline, CDR1 is MNHEY and CDR2 is SVGAGI. There are 15 residues in the CDR3. DNA for the CDR3: TGTGCCACCGGGACGGTGACAGGGCTCGACACTGAAGCTTTCTTT. It encodes CATGTVTGLDTEAFF.

The chain uses TRBV4-1 and TRBJ2-5; D not certain. Trimming stripped 0 bases from V and 2 bases from J, with 10 bases between. The germline gives CDR1 MGHRA, CDR2 YSYEKL. This CDR3 contains 15 residues. The CDR3 DNA sequence: TGCGCCAGCAGCCAAGATTCAACAGAACAAGAGACCCAGTACTTC. Protein sequence: CASSQDSTEQETQYF.

The V and J genes are TRBV9 and TRBJ1-2, with TRBD1 matching 11 bases. CDR3 size: 17 residues. V lost 0 bases and J lost 4; bases outside the gene matches: 8. The V gene's germline CDR1 is SGDLS and CDR2 YYNGEE. The CDR3 DNA reads as TGTGCCAGCAGCGTAGCTACGGACAGGGGGCTCGGCTATGGCTACACCTTC. It is translated as CASSVATDRGLGYGYTF.

The J gene is TRBJ2-2, the V gene TRBV2; 11 bases are shared with TRBD1. The CDR3 extends over 16 amino acids. Germline trimming cut 4 bases from V and 5 bases from J; bases unmatched to any gene: 6. Germline V CDR1 and CDR2: SNHLY, FYNNEI. The CDR3 sequence is CASSAGTGGYTGELFF. CDR3 DNA: TGTGCCAGCAGTGCCGGGACAGGGGGTTATACCGGGGAGCTGTTTTTT.

The CDR3 loop is CASSQRGSHNEKLFF. The DNA of the CDR3 is TGTGCCAGCAGCCAAAGGGGCAGTCATAATGAAAAACTGTTTTTT. This chain joins TRBV3-1 (or the pseudogene TRBV3-2) and TRBJ1-4; tentatively, D is TRBD1 (5 bases). The CDR3 is made up of 15 amino acids. The germline V gene has CDR1 LGHDT and CDR2 YNNKEL (reference sequence). Trimming removed 2 bases from V and 4 bases from J, with 11 bases in between.

The J gene is TRBJ2-7, the V gene TRBV4-1; 7 bases are shared with TRBD1. The CDR3 has 18 amino acids. Germline-derived CDR1 and CDR2 are MGHRA and YSYEKL. J gave up 3 bases and V 1 base, and 15 bases lay outside the gene matches. The CDR3 nucleotides read TGCGCCAGCAGCCAAGGACTAAAGATGGGACAGAGGGACTACGAGCAGTACTTC. This gives the protein CASSQGLKMGQRDYEQYF.

This chain links TRBV11-1 with TRBJ1-1; possible D gene TRBD1, 5 bases. This CDR3 is 14 amino acids long. Germline V gene lookup returns CDR1 SGHAT and CDR2 FQDESV (reference sequence). The V and J ends lost 6 bases and 2 bases respectively, with 13 bases between them. The CDR3 spells CASSPGRGNTEAFF. The CDR3 DNA is TGTGCCAGCAGTCCGGGGAGGGGAAACACTGAAGCTTTCTTT.

This clone was seen a single time. The genes are TRBV3-1 (or the pseudogene TRBV3-2) and TRBJ2-1, with D perhaps TRBD1 (5 bases). V dropped 2 bases and J dropped 6 bases, with 17 bases sitting between them. The germline V gene encodes CDR1 LGHDT and CDR2 YNNKEL (reference sequence). The CDR3 has 16 amino acids. This CDR3 is CASSQPVGQSGNEQFF. DNA for the CDR3: TGTGCCAGCAGCCAACCAGTGGGGCAATCAGGCAATGAGCAGTTCTTC.

This clone has a single count. V gene TRBV6-5 combines with J gene TRBJ2-7, with 7 bases aligning to TRBD1. Germline CDR1 MNHEY, CDR2 SVGAGI. Trimming took 2 bases from V and 1 from J; bases not matched to a gene: 5. This CDR3 spans 15 amino acids. The CDR3 loop reads CASSYGRQGSYEQYF. The DNA for the CDR3 is TGTGCCAGCAGTTACGGCCGACAGGGATCCTACGAGCAGTACTTC.

This clone was counted between two and nine times. The chain joins TRBV9 to TRBJ2-5, with 10 nucleotides matching TRBD1. Germline V gives CDR1 SGDLS, CDR2 YYNGEE. After removal of 3 bases from V and 3 bases from J, the junction contained 2 bases not matched to a gene. The CDR3 is 14 residues long. This CDR3 is CASSAGTGEETQYF. The CDR3 coding sequence is TGTGCCAGCAGCGCCGGGACAGGGGAAGAGACCCAGTACTTC.

The chain couples TRBV28 to TRBJ2-7, with 7 bases aligning to TRBD2. The CDR3 contains 15 residues. Germline lookup yields CDR1 MDHEN and CDR2 SYDVKM. Trimming removed 6 bases from V and 5 bases from J; junction bases left unmatched: 13. The CDR3 reads CASSERRGGIHEQYF. The CDR3 DNA reads TGTGCCAGCAGCGAAAGAAGGGGAGGGATCCACGAGCAGTACTTC.

The CDR3: CASSTRTQQETQYF. CDR3 DNA: TGTGCCAGCTCAACCCGGACACAACAAGAGACCCAGTACTTC. The chain links TRBV18 to TRBJ2-5; a possible D gene is TRBD1 (5 bases). V lost 5 bases, J lost 2 bases, and 12 bases lay in between. Germline V gives CDR1 KGHSH, CDR2 LQKENI. This CDR3 is built from 14 residues.

The rearrangement links TRBV7-6 to TRBJ1-1; D gene ambiguous. Trimming left V 1 base short and J 5 bases short, with 14 bases between. CDR3 size: 15 residues. Looked up from germline, CDR1 is SGHVS and CDR2 is FNYEAQ. CDR3 in DNA: TGTGCCAGCAGCTTAGTGGGCGGGGTGGGGACTGAAGCTTTCTTT. Protein sequence: CASSLVGGVGTEAFF.

The chain links TRBV28 to TRBJ1-6; D possibly corresponds to TRBD1 (5 bases). Trimming cost V 2 bases and J 4 bases, with 9 bases left between them. This CDR3 region has 15 residues. Looked up from germline, CDR1 is MDHEN and CDR2 is SYDVKM. The CDR3 coding sequence is TGTGCCAGCAGTTTAGGTAGACAGTATAATTCACCCCTCCACTTT. It is translated as CASSLGRQYNSPLHF.